This is a list of T cell receptor beta chains from one sample in a study of cytomegalovirus exposure and HLA in healthy donors. Generated by immunoSEQ multiplex PCR, the TCRdb table keeps only in-frame clones and is missing some. The table records approximately 110,000 clones, over 60% of them present only once. The sequenced material came from PBMCs. The receptors originated from a man aged 55-75 years in good health and CMV-seropositive. Each CDR3 is given with its conserved first and last residue. Each record gives: D gene, J gene, clone size, V gene, CDR3 DNA, CDR3 protein. D genes are given only for firm matches. Clone size is not always given. Where it is, it says once, few, many or a class for expanded clones.

. TRBJ1-1 . TRBV10-1 TGCGCCAGCAGTGACGGTTCTCGCGGGGAGGGCGTTGAAGCTTTCTTT CASSDGSRGEGVEAFF
TRBD2 TRBJ2-7 . TRBV7-2 TGTGCCAGCAGCTGGGGCGGGGGAACCTACGAGCAGTACTTC CASSWGGGTYEQYF
. TRBJ1-1 . TRBV2 TGTGCCAGCAGTCGCGGACAGATGAACACTGAAGCTTTCTTT CASSRGQMNTEAFF
. TRBJ1-2 once TRBV2 TGTGCCAGCGGTCGTCGGGAGTCCCCTAACTATGGCTACACCTTC CASGRRESPNYGYTF
. TRBJ2-1 . TRBV9 TGTGCCAGTAGCCCGCGAGAGTACAATGAGCAGTTCTTC CASSPREYNEQFF
TRBD1 TRBJ1-3 . TRBV2 TGTGCCAGCAGACTCGACAGGGGGGAAGGAAACACCATATATTTT CASRLDRGEGNTIYF
. TRBJ1-1 medium-sized TRBV2 TGTGCCAGCAGGAGGGAGAACACTGAAGCTTTCTTT CASRRENTEAFF
. TRBJ1-1 . TRBV11-2 TGTGCCAGCAGCTTAGTCAGAAGAAACACTGAAGCTTTCTTT CASSLVRRNTEAFF
. TRBJ1-1 . TRBV7-3 TGTGCCAGCAGCCTTGACAGGCTGAACACTGAAGCTTTCTTT CASSLDRLNTEAFF
. TRBJ1-4 . TRBV30 TGTGCCTGGACAGGTTTAAATGAAAAACTGTTTTTT CAWTGLNEKLFF
. TRBJ1-3 . TRBV7-6 TGTGCCAGCAGCTCCCGGCCGGGGGACTCTGGAAACACCATATATTTT CASSSRPGDSGNTIYF
. TRBJ2-2 . TRBV5-1 TGCGCCAGCAGCGTCAGGGCTCCGGACACCGGGGAGCTGTTTTTT CASSVRAPDTGELFF
. TRBJ1-6 . TRBV5-1 TGCGCCAGCAGCTTGGACGGCCGAGGGAATTCACCCCTCCACTTT CASSLDGRGNSPLHF
. TRBJ2-5 . TRBV2 TGTGCCAGCAGCCGAGGATTGGGTCAAGAGACCCAGTACTTC CASSRGLGQETQYF
TRBD2 TRBJ2-7 . TRBV7-8 TGTGCCAGCAGCTTAGCCACTAGCGGGTTTTCCCCCTACGAGCAGTACTTC CASSLATSGFSPYEQYF
TRBD1 TRBJ2-3 . TRBV7-3 TGTGCCAGCAGCCCTAGACCAAGATTGGACAGGGAGGCGGATACGCAGTATTTT CASSPRPRLDREADTQYF
TRBD1 TRBJ1-6 . TRBV19 TGTGCCAGTAGTACGACAGGGGGCAGTGATTCACCCCTCCACTTT CASSTTGGSDSPLHF
. TRBJ2-7 few TRBV4-2 TGTGCCAGCAGCCAAGCAGCACTAGTTTTTAATGACGAGCAGTACTTC CASSQAALVFNDEQYF
TRBD2 TRBJ2-1 . TRBV6-6 TGTGCCAGCAGTACGGGACTAGCGGCCTACAATGAGCAGTTCTTC CASSTGLAAYNEQFF
. TRBJ2-5 . TRBV21-1 TGTGCCAGCAGCCCCCCAGCAGAGCAGGCCTCGGGGTCCCAGTACTTC CASSPPAEQASGSQYF
TRBD1 TRBJ2-6 few TRBV5-1 TGCGCCAGCAGCTTGGCCATGGAGGGACAGGTCGTCTCTGGGGCCAACGTCCTGACTTTC CASSLAMEGQVVSGANVLTF
. TRBJ1-5 . TRBV6-6 TGTGCCAGCAGTGGCGACAGTAGCAATCAGCCCCAGCATTTT CASSGDSSNQPQHF
TRBD2 TRBJ2-1 . TRBV5-4 TGTGCCAGCAGCCCTGGGCGGGGGGACTACAATGAGCAGTTCTTC CASSPGRGDYNEQFF
. TRBJ2-1 . TRBV6-5 TGTGCCAGCAGTTACTCGACGGGACAAGTCTACAATGAGCAGTTCTTC CASSYSTGQVYNEQFF
TRBD1 TRBJ2-7 . TRBV5-1 TGCGCCAGCAGCTTGGGAGGCGGGACAGGGGGCGGCGAGCAGTACTTC CASSLGGGTGGGEQYF
. TRBJ2-5 . TRBV4-1 TGCGCCAGCAGCCAACCCGAGGCGGAGACCCAGTACTTC CASSQPEAETQYF
TRBD1 TRBJ2-2 . TRBV5-1 TGCGCCAGTTACCTATATCGGGACAGGGGCACCGGGGAGCTGTTTTTT CASYLYRDRGTGELFF
. TRBJ1-5 . TRBV6-5 TGTGCCAGCAGTTACGAGGTCCCCGGGCCCCAGCATTTT CASSYEVPGPQHF
. TRBJ1-1 . TRBV6-5 TGTGCCAGTGAAGGGGGGGGAACTGAAGCTTTCTTT CASEGGGTEAFF
TRBD2 TRBJ2-5 . TRBV28 TGTGCCAGCAGTACAGCGGGGGGGCAAGAGACCCAGTACTTC CASSTAGGQETQYF
TRBD1 TRBJ2-7 once TRBV27 TGTGCCAGCAGTTGGACAGGGACCTACGAGCAGTACTTC CASSWTGTYEQYF
. TRBJ2-3 . TRBV12-2 TGTGCAAGTCGTGGGGTAGCGGGGGGCCCTACGCAGTATTTT CASRGVAGGPTQYF
. TRBJ1-6 few TRBV5-8 TGTGCCAGCAGCCCAGACTTGGTTTCACCCCTCCACTTT CASSPDLVSPLHF
. TRBJ1-5 . TRBV4-2 TGTGCCAGCAGCCAAGATCCAGGGGCCGCCAATCAGCCCCAGCATTTT CASSQDPGAANQPQHF
. TRBJ1-1 few TRBV7-8 TGTGCCAGCAGCTTAGTCAGGGTCGGGTTCACTGAAGCTTTCTTT CASSLVRVGFTEAFF
. TRBJ1-1 . TRBV28 TGTGCCAGCAGTTTGGTCCGGGCGGGAACTGAAGCTTTCTTT CASSLVRAGTEAFF
TRBD1 TRBJ2-5 . TRBV5-8 TGTGCCAGCAGCCCCGGGACAGGCCAACAAGAGACCCAGTACTTC CASSPGTGQQETQYF
TRBD2 TRBJ2-7 . TRBV28 TGTGCCAGCAGTTTAGGGACTAGTACCTACGAGCAGTACTTC CASSLGTSTYEQYF
TRBD2 TRBJ2-3 . TRBV29-1 TGCAGCGTTGAAGGCCTAGCGGGGGTGGGCACAGATACGCAGTATTTT CSVEGLAGVGTDTQYF
. TRBJ1-3 . TRBV18 TGTGCCAGCTCACCACCCGGTCACTCTGGAAACACCATATATTTT CASSPPGHSGNTIYF
TRBD2 TRBJ2-1 . TRBV28 TGTGCCAGCAGATGGCGGGGGGCCTACAATGAGCAGTTCTTC CASRWRGAYNEQFF
. TRBJ1-2 few TRBV5-1 TGCGCCAGCAGCCCCTCTGCGGGGTCCCACGGCTACACCTTC CASSPSAGSHGYTF
. TRBJ2-3 . TRBV29-1 TGCAGCGTCACCCCGGGGAGCACAGATACGCAGTATTTT CSVTPGSTDTQYF
TRBD1 TRBJ1-6 . TRBV9 TGTGCCAGCAGCGGCAGGGGGCCTAATTCACCCCTCCACTTT CASSGRGPNSPLHF